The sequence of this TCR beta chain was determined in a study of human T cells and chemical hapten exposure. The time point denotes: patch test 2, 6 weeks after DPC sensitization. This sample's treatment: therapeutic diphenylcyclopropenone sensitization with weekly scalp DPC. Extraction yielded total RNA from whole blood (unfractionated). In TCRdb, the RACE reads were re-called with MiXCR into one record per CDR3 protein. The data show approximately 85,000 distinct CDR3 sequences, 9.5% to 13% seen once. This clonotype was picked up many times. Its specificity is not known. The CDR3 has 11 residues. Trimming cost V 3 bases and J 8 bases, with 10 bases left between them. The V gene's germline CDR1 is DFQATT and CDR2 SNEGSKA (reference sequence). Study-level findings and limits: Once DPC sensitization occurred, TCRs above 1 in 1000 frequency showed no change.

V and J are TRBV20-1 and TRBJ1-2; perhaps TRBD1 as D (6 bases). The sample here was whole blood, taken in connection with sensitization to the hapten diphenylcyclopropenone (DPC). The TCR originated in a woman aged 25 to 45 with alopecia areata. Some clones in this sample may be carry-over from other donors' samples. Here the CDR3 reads CSASQGKGYTF. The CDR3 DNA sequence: TGCAGTGCTAGCCAGGGGAAGGGCTACACCTTC.